These 15 T cell receptor beta chains came from one sample sequenced in a study of CD8 T cells in ankylosing spondylitis (dated by TCRdb to the late 2010s). Libraries came from 5' RACE. The listed sequencing device is Illumina HiSeq 2500. In-frame beta chains were kept once TCRdb had trimmed the public reads at Q25 with fastp and called clones with MiXCR. Duplicate CDR3 protein sequences are folded into a single record with the most common DNA and genes. The sample table shows 150,000 to 200,000 distinct CDR3 sequences, and roughly 13% are seen once. The ten largest clones capture about 15% of the sample. Sequencing input: blood, either unsorted or a sorted T cell fraction (not recorded which). The receptors here all came from a male donor with ankylosing spondylitis or in good health (not recorded which).

This clonotype has only a few counts. V is TRBV12-3 or TRBV12-4 and J is TRBJ2-1; 7 bases match TRBD1. The CDR3 sequence is 13 residues long. V shed 5 bases and J 4 bases; nucleotides not matched to a gene: 2. DNA for the CDR3: TGTGCCAGCAGTGGGGACAGTTACAATGAGCAGTTCTTC. Protein product: CASSGDSYNEQFF.

This clonotype showed up just a few times. The chain combines TRBV2 with TRBJ1-2; D is perhaps TRBD1 (5 bases). There are 18 residues in the CDR3. CDR1 is SNHLY and CDR2 is FYNNEI in the germline V gene. Deletions cut 1 base from V and 4 bases from J, with 22 bases between. The CDR3 DNA is TGTGCCAGCAGTGAAGGATCGACCGGGACGGAGGTTTTCTATGGCTACACCTTC. Amino acid sequence: CASSEGSTGTEVFYGYTF.

This sequence joins TRBV10-2 and TRBJ2-7; D is unclear. This CDR3 spans 15 amino acids. The germline V and J ends were trimmed by 3 bases and 3 bases, with 15 bases remaining between them. CDR1 and CDR2 (germline): WSHSY, SAAADI. CDR3 nucleotide sequence: TGCGCCAGCAGTGATCAGGCGTTGACTTACTACGAGCAGTACTTC. Translating it yields CASSDQALTYYEQYF.

This clonotype was counted a single time. The chain uses TRBV7-9 and TRBJ1-4; no definite D call. V gave up 7 bases and J gave up 0 bases, with 12 bases separating them. The CDR3 length is 15 residues. Germline V lookup: CDR1 SEHNR, CDR2 FQNEAQ (reference sequence). The CDR3 DNA reads TGTGCCAGCACCACCAAGGAGGCAACTAATGAAAAACTGTTTTTT. Protein: CASTTKEATNEKLFF. Together with reference TRBV7-9 and TRBJ1-4, the CDR3 gives the full variable domain: DTGVSQNPRHKITKRGQNVTFRCDPISEHNRLYWYRQTLGQGPEFLTYFQNEAQLEKSRLLSDRFSAERPKGSFSTLEIQRTEQGDSAMYLCASTTKEATNEKLFFGSGTQLSVL.

This clonotype came up many times. The chain combines TRBV7-9 with TRBJ1-5; D unclear. The V end was cut by 3 bases, the J end by 7 bases, with 7 bases between. CDR3 length: 12 residues. Germline V lookup: CDR1 SEHNR, CDR2 FQNEAQ (reference sequence). The CDR3 reads CASSLEGQPQHF. The CDR3 nucleotides are TGTGCCAGCAGCTTGGAGGGACAGCCCCAGCATTTT.

This clonotype was observed a few times. This chain joins TRBV7-9 and TRBJ2-1, with 7 positions matching TRBD2. Germline CDR1 reads SEHNR; CDR2 reads FQNEAQ (reference sequence). The V gene end was trimmed by 5 bases and the J gene end by 5 bases; junction bases not matched to a gene: 3. The CDR3 has 13 residues. This CDR3 is CASSTGLNNEQFF. In nucleotides, the CDR3 is TGTGCCAGCAGCACGGGACTAAACAATGAGCAGTTCTTC.

This clonotype was counted a few times. The rearrangement links TRBV7-2 to TRBJ2-7; D perhaps matches TRBD2 (6 bases). The CDR3 is 14 residues long. The V gene's germline CDR1 is SGHTA and CDR2 FQGNSA. The V end lost 1 base, the J end lost 3 bases, and 10 bases lay between the germline ends. CDR3 region: CASSLGDWIYEQYF. Here the CDR3 DNA reads TGTGCCAGCAGCTTAGGGGACTGGATCTACGAGCAGTACTTC. The entire variable domain, with the rest obtained from reference TRBV7-2 and TRBJ2-7, is as follows: GAGVSQSPSNKVTEKGKDVELRCDPISGHTALYWYRQSLGQGLEFLIYFQGNSAPDKSGLPSDRFSAERTGGSVSTLTIQRTQQEDSAVYLCASSLGDWIYEQYFGPGTRLTVT.

This clonotype was recorded a few times. J is TRBJ2-1 and V is TRBV12-3 or TRBV12-4; no clear D gene. The CDR3 extends over 14 amino acids. Trimming took 2 bases from V and 8 from J, leaving 13 bases between them. CDR3: CASSLSGFGHEQFF. In DNA form, the CDR3 reads TGTGCCAGCAGTTTATCTGGGTTCGGCCATGAGCAGTTCTTC.

V and J are TRBV29-1 and TRBJ2-3; the D gene is possibly TRBD1 (6 bases). The CDR3 is 14 residues long. Germline V gene lookup returns CDR1 SQVTM and CDR2 ANQGSEA. V was cut by 6 bases and J by 8 bases, with 21 bases left in between. The CDR3 protein is CSVLTRTEEFTQYF. CDR3 nucleotides: TGCAGCGTCTTGACGAGGACAGAAGAATTTACGCAGTATTTT.

The DNA of the CDR3 is TGTGCCAGCAGTGAAGTCACTCACACAGATACGCAGTATTTT. Translated, it gives CASSEVTHTDTQYF. The chain has TRBV2 and TRBJ2-3, with D unclear. Germline V gene data show CDR1 as SNHLY and CDR2 as FYNNEI. V was pared by 1 base and J by 2 bases, with 7 bases between. CDR3 length: 14 amino acids.

This clonotype was observed a few times. This chain uses TRBV5-1 with TRBJ1-1, with D perhaps TRBD1 (5 bases). The V end lost 1 base, the J end lost 1 base, and 8 bases lay between the germline ends. CDR3 length: 14 amino acids. The germline V gene has CDR1 SGHRS and CDR2 YFSETQ. CDR3 sequence: CASSLLDKNTEAFF. For the CDR3, the DNA is TGCGCCAGCAGCTTGTTGGACAAGAACACTGAAGCTTTCTTT.

This clonotype was seen a single time. The chain links TRBV20-1 to TRBJ1-6; D unclear. The CDR3 loop spans 13 amino acids. Germline lookup yields CDR1 DFQATT and CDR2 SNEGSKA (reference sequence). The V end was cut by 0 bases, the J end by 9 bases, with 9 bases between. CDR3 coding DNA: TGCAGTGCTAGAGACCCTAGAGGTTCACCCCTCCACTTT. Its translation: CSARDPRGSPLHF.

This chain uses TRBV2 with TRBJ2-1; TRBD2 might be the D (5 bases). CDR3 size: 14 residues. Per germline, CDR1 SNHLY and CDR2 FYNNEI. V lost 8 bases and J 6 bases, leaving 17 bases between the germline ends. The CDR3: CASVPTPSTNEQFF. The CDR3 coding sequence is TGTGCCAGCGTCCCCACGCCTAGCACCAATGAGCAGTTCTTC.

The chain carries TRBV11-3 and TRBJ1-1; 9 nucleotides agree with TRBD1. The V segment lost 6 bases and the J segment 7 bases; nucleotides outside the gene matches: 15. Germline V lookup: CDR1 SGHNT, CDR2 YENEEA. The CDR3 runs 16 residues. The CDR3 region is CASRHPGTGREGEAFF. As DNA, the CDR3 is TGTGCCAGCAGACACCCCGGGACAGGGAGAGAGGGTGAAGCTTTCTTT. The variable domain in full, completed from reference TRBV11-3 and TRBJ1-1, reads EAGVVQSPRYKIIEKKQPVAFWCNPISGHNTLYWYLQNLGQGPELLIRYENEEAVDDSQLPKDRFSAERLKGVDSTLKIQPAELGDSAVYLCASRHPGTGREGEAFFGQGTRLTVV.

The table lists this clonotype with a few counts. V gene TRBV6-5 combines with J gene TRBJ2-3, with 14 bases lining up with TRBD2. The CDR3 length is 15 residues. V gave up 4 bases and J gave up 6 bases; unmatched junction bases: 3. Germline V gene data show CDR1 as MNHEY and CDR2 as SVGAGI. CDR3 coding DNA: TGTGCCAGCAGTTGGACTAGCGGGGGGCTGGATACGCAGTATTTT. Its translation is CASSWTSGGLDTQYF.